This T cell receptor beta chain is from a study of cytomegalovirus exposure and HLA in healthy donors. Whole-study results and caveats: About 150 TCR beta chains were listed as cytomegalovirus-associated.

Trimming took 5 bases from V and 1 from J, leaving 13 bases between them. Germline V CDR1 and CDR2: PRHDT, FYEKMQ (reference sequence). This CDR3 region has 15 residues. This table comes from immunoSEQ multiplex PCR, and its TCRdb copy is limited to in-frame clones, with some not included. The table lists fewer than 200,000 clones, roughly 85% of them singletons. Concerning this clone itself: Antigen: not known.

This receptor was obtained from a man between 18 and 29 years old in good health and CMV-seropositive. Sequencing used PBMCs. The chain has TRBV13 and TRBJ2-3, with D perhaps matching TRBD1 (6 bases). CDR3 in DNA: TGTGCCAGCAGCCTACAGGGCCTGGGCACAGATACGCAGTATTTT. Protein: CASSLQGLGTDTQYF.